The 22 T cell receptor beta chains given below trace back to one sample, sequenced in a study of T cells in Graves' hyperthyroidism and ophthalmopathy. The CDR3 regions of TCR beta were amplified from RNA transcripts. The HTBI primer set served for first-round RT-PCR of the TCR CDR3. TCRdb fed the multiplex PCR reads into MiXCR, producing one record per CDR3 protein. The data contain under 400,000 distinct CDR3 sequences, around 25% of them seen just once; the ten biggest clones take up around four fifths. Sequencing was carried out using blood. These receptor sequences come from a man aged 45-60 years with Graves' hyperthyroidism.

This chain connects TRBV6-1 to TRBJ2-3; no reliable D call. Germline V gene data show CDR1 as MNHNS and CDR2 as SASEGT. CDR3 length: 15 amino acids. V was shortened by 5 bases and J by 4 bases, with 16 bases between the two germline ends. In DNA form, the CDR3 reads TGTGCCAGCAGTTCGGTGCTGGAAGGGTCAGATACGCAGTATTTT. It yields the protein CASSSVLEGSDTQYF.

This clonotype was seen a handful of times. This chain connects TRBV4-1 to TRBJ2-7, with 8 nucleotides matching TRBD2. Germline V CDR1 and CDR2: MGHRA, YSYEKL. J was trimmed by 4 bases and V by 1 base; bases with no gene match: 12. This CDR3 contains 17 residues. In nucleotides, the CDR3 is TGCGCCAGCAGCCAAGTTTCTGCAGCGGGAGTTGGGTACGAGCAGTACTTC. Translation: CASSQVSAAGVGYEQYF.

This clonotype has at least ten counts. The genes are TRBV2 and TRBJ2-3; 8 bases agree with TRBD2. The CDR3 totals 16 residues. The germline V gene encodes CDR1 SNHLY and CDR2 FYNNEI. Unmatched junction bases numbered 9, after V lost 5 bases and J lost 2 bases. The CDR3 protein is CASSTTSGGTTDTQYF. In nucleotides, the CDR3 is TGTGCCAGCAGTACTACTAGCGGAGGTACCACAGATACGCAGTATTTT.

The sample holds a few counts of this clonotype. The chain uses TRBV5-1 and TRBJ2-7, with D perhaps matching TRBD2 (5 bases). CDR1 and CDR2 (germline): SGHRS, YFSETQ. There are 14 residues in the CDR3. Trimming pared 0 bases from V and 2 bases from J, leaving 9 bases between. The CDR3 loop reads CASSLGGETYEQYF. CDR3 sequence (DNA): TGCGCCAGCAGCTTGGGTGGGGAGACCTACGAGCAGTACTTC.

CDR3 region: CASGLRLAREYNEQFF. In DNA form, the CDR3 reads TGTGCTAGTGGTTTGAGACTAGCGAGGGAGTACAATGAGCAGTTCTTC. The rearrangement links TRBV12-5 to TRBJ2-1, with 8 bases matching TRBD2. Trimming cost V 2 bases and J 4 bases; bases outside gene matches: 7. Per germline, CDR1 LGHNT and CDR2 FRNRAP. The length of the CDR3 is 16 residues.

This rearrangement joins TRBV30 to TRBJ2-5; perhaps TRBD1 as D (6 bases). Germline V gene data show CDR1 as GTSNPN and CDR2 as SVGIG (reference sequence). The CDR3 is 13 residues long. V lost 4 bases, J lost 1 base, and 10 bases lay in between. The CDR3 nucleotides read TGTGCCTGGAAACCGACAGGCCAAGAGACCCAGTACTTC. Residues: CAWKPTGQETQYF. Together with reference TRBV30 and TRBJ2-5, the CDR3 gives the full variable domain: SQTIHQWPATLVQPVGSPLSLECTVEGTSNPNLYWYRQAAGRGLQLLFYSVGIGQISSEVPQNLSASRPQDRQFILSSKKLLLSDSGFYLCAWKPTGQETQYFGPGTRLLVL.

This clonotype was counted only a few times. The rearrangement links TRBV5-4 to TRBJ2-1, with TRBD2 as a possible D gene (6 bases). CDR1 and CDR2 (germline): SGHNT, YYREEE (reference sequence). CDR3 length: 14 residues. Trimming took 2 bases from V and 2 from J, leaving 8 bases between them. CDR3 nucleotides: TGTGCCAGCAGCTTCGGGGGAGCCTACAATGAGCAGTTCTTC. Protein: CASSFGGAYNEQFF.

The chain couples TRBV11-2 to TRBJ2-1, with D possibly TRBD1 on 7 matching bases. The CDR3 extends over 14 amino acids. Trimming removed 6 bases from V and 1 base from J, with 10 bases in between. Germline lookup yields CDR1 SGHAT and CDR2 FQNNGV. Here the CDR3 DNA reads TGTGCCAGCAGAGCAGGGGGGTCCTACAATGAGCAGTTCTTC. This encodes CASRAGGSYNEQFF.

In this sample, this clonotype turned up many times. The chain combines TRBV12-3 or TRBV12-4 with TRBJ1-1, with 7 nucleotides matching TRBD1. The CDR3 runs to 14 residues. The V and J ends lost 7 bases and 5 bases, in that order; junction bases with no gene match: 10. The CDR3 region has the DNA TGTGCCAGCACCGCAGGGGGTCGGTGGACTGAAGCTTTCTTT. This translates into CASTAGGRWTEAFF.

The chain combines TRBV2 with TRBJ1-4, with D tentatively TRBD1 (6 bases). Trimming removed 5 bases at V and 7 bases at J, with 14 bases between. Germline V gene lookup returns CDR1 SNHLY and CDR2 FYNNEI. There are 14 residues in the CDR3. The CDR3 loop reads CASSPGAVREKLFF. The DNA for the CDR3 is TGTGCCAGCAGTCCGGGGGCGGTTCGTGAAAAACTGTTTTTT. Combining the CDR3 with reference TRBV2 and TRBJ1-4 gives the whole variable domain EPEVTQTPSHQVTQMGQEVILRCVPISNHLYFYWYRQILGQKVEFLVSFYNNEISEKSEIFDDQFSVERPDGSNFTLKIRSTKLEDSAMYFCASSPGAVREKLFFGSGTQLSVL.

This clonotype was detected only a few times. The V and J genes are TRBV13 and TRBJ2-1, with TRBD2 identical over 13 bases. The V gene end was trimmed by 0 bases and the J gene end by 10 bases; junction bases not matched to a gene: 6. The CDR3 is 16 amino acids. Germline CDR1 is PRHDT and CDR2 is FYEKMQ (reference sequence). CDR3 loop: CASSLGGLAGVKEQFF. For the CDR3, the DNA is TGTGCCAGCAGCTTAGGTGGACTAGCGGGAGTAAAAGAGCAGTTCTTC.

This clonotype was counted a few times. The chain recombines TRBV6-1 with TRBJ1-2; D might be TRBD1 (6 bases). Trimming took 6 bases from V and 4 from J, leaving 24 bases between them. The CDR3 totals 17 residues. Germline V gives CDR1 MNHNS, CDR2 SASEGT. The CDR3 loop is CASSDGQTGPNSYGYTF. In nucleotides, the CDR3 is TGTGCCAGCAGCGACGGACAAACAGGGCCTAACTCCTATGGCTACACCTTC.

The CDR3, as DNA: TGTGCCAGCAGCTTAGTAGGAGGGACTAGCGGGGGGGACGAGCAGTTCTTC. Protein product: CASSLVGGTSGGDEQFF. The chain recombines TRBV7-9 with TRBJ2-1, with 16 positions matching TRBD2. Germline lookup yields CDR1 SEHNR and CDR2 FQNEAQ (reference sequence). The CDR3 runs 17 residues. V was pared by 1 base and J by 10 bases, with 7 bases of the junction left unmatched.

This clonotype was counted many times. The chain combines TRBV5-1 with TRBJ1-2, with 8 bases that match TRBD1. The CDR3 is made up of 14 amino acids. The germline gives CDR1 SGHRS, CDR2 YFSETQ. V lost 3 bases, J lost 7 bases, and 8 bases stayed unmatched. The CDR3 protein is CASSSVQGDSGYTF. CDR3 bases: TGCGCCAGCAGCTCGGTACAGGGGGACTCTGGCTACACCTTC.

The chain recombines TRBV28 with TRBJ2-3, with 10 positions matching TRBD2. The germline gives CDR1 MDHEN, CDR2 SYDVKM. CDR3 length: 14 amino acids. V shed 4 bases and J 4 bases; nucleotides not matched to a gene: 2. The CDR3 bases are TGTGCCAGCAGTTCACTAGCGGGATCAGATACGCAGTATTTT. Translation: CASSSLAGSDTQYF.

The sample holds a few counts of this clonotype. This chain joins TRBV20-1 and TRBJ2-7; 8 bases are a match to TRBD1. V shed 0 bases, J shed 0 bases, and the junction held 1 base outside the gene matches. CDR1 is DFQATT, CDR2 SNEGSKA, per germline (reference sequence). There are 14 residues in the CDR3. The DNA for the CDR3 is TGCAGTGCTAGAGACAGGGGGCGCTCCTACGAGCAGTACTTC. Translation gives CSARDRGRSYEQYF.

This clonotype was recorded many times. The chain joins TRBV28 to TRBJ2-5; a possible D gene is TRBD1 (5 bases). The V and J ends lost 3 bases and 2 bases respectively, with 13 bases between them. The CDR3 has 15 amino acids. Germline CDR1 MDHEN, CDR2 SYDVKM. CDR3 DNA sequence: TGTGCCAGCAGTTTTACCCTAAGACAGCAAGAGACCCAGTACTTC. It is translated as CASSFTLRQQETQYF. The variable domain in full, completed from reference TRBV28 and TRBJ2-5, reads DVKVTQSSRYLVKRTGEKVFLECVQDMDHENMFWYRQDPGLGLRLIYFSYDVKMKEKGDIPEGYSVSREKKERFSLILESASTNQTSMYLCASSFTLRQQETQYFGPGTRLLVL.

The rearrangement uses TRBV11-2 and TRBJ2-3; a possible D gene is TRBD2 (6 bases). The CDR3 length is 16 residues. Trimming shortened V by 4 bases and J by 0 bases, and 14 bases separated the two germline ends. Germline V gene sequence: CDR1 SGHAT, CDR2 FQNNGV. This CDR3 is CASSSTGTGSTDTQYF. For the CDR3, the DNA is TGTGCCAGCAGCTCGACCGGGACTGGAAGCACAGATACGCAGTATTTT.

This clonotype occurred many times. V gene TRBV5-1 combines with J gene TRBJ2-7; no reliable D call. Trimming pared 5 bases from V and 2 bases from J, leaving 11 bases between. CDR3 length: 13 amino acids. The germline V gene has CDR1 SGHRS and CDR2 YFSETQ. The CDR3 spells CASRAVPPYEQYF. The CDR3 DNA follows: TGCGCCAGCAGAGCAGTTCCTCCCTACGAGCAGTACTTC. Combining the CDR3 with reference TRBV5-1 and TRBJ2-7 gives the whole variable domain KAGVTQTPRYLIKTRGQQVTLSCSPISGHRSVSWYQQTPGQGLQFLFEYFSETQRNKGNFPGRFSGRQFSNSRSEMNVSTLELGDSALYLCASRAVPPYEQYFGPGTRLTVT.

This chain uses TRBV19 with TRBJ1-2; D is undetermined. The CDR3 loop spans 15 amino acids. V gave up 2 bases and J gave up 2 bases, with 12 bases separating them. Germline CDR1 and CDR2: LNHDA and SQIVND (reference sequence). The CDR3 DNA reads as TGTGCCAGTAGTATAATCCAGCCGCGGAACTATGGCTACACCTTC. This codes for CASSIIQPRNYGYTF.

The sample holds a few counts of this clonotype. V is TRBV6-9 and J is TRBJ1-2; no reliable D call. Per germline, CDR1 MNHGY and CDR2 SVAAGI. There are 12 residues in the CDR3. V was trimmed by 3 bases and J by 5 bases, leaving 7 bases between them. This CDR3 is CASSYGEYGYTF. CDR3 DNA: TGTGCCAGCAGTTACGGGGAATATGGCTACACCTTC.

As regards this clonotype: An end of the junction differs from the germline gene, which may be a read error. This chain links TRBV4-1 with TRBJ2-7; D is undetermined. Germline CDR1 MGHRA, CDR2 YSYEKL. This CDR3 comprises 15 residues. The CDR3 loop reads CATSQENSRMYEQYF. DNA of the CDR3: TGCGCCACCAGCCAAGAGAACAGCCGGATGTACGAGCAGTACTTC.